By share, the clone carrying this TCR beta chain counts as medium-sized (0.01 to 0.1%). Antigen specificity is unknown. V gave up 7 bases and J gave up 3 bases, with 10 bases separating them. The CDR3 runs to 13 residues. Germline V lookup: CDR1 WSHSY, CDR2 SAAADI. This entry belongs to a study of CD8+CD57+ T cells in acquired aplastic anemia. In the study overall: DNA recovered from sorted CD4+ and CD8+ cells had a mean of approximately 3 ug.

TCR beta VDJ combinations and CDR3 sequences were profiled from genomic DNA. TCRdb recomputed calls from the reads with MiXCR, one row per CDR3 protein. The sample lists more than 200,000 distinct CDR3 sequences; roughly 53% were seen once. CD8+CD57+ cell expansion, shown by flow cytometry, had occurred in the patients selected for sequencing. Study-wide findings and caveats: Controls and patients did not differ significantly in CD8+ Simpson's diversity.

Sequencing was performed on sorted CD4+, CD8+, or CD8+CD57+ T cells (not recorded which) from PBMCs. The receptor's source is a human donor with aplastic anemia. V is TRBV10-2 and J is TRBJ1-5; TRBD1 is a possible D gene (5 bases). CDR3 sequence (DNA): TGCGCCAGCACGGCAGGGTCCAATCAGCCCCAGCATTTT. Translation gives CASTAGSNQPQHF.